This T cell receptor beta chain stems from a study of blood T cell repertoires in COVID-19. At the level of the study: Specimens from acute and convalescent COVID-19 originated in the United States, Italy and Spain. Nucleic acid was either cDNA or gDNA, and it came from T cells, B-cell-depleted T cells, or PBMCs.

Donors of Cohort 3 who recovered were those that had two negative PCRs, clearance, or symptom resolution. Per the original data handling: Amplification with reference gene primers provided the estimates of nucleated cell counts. The data were produced by immunoSEQ multiplex PCR, yet TCRdb's version contains in-frame clones alone and is incomplete. That table furnishes V, J and clone size, whereas the DNA furnished D and trimming. The data contain 200,000 to 250,000 clones, roughly four fifths of them seen just once; the ten biggest clones take up approximately 3.6%. Germline V gene lookup returns CDR1 SGHNT and CDR2 YYREEE (reference sequence). The V and J ends lost 4 bases and 7 bases respectively, with 23 bases between them. The CDR3 length is 16 residues.

The TCR comes from a woman in her fifties or sixties who had recovered from COVID-19. The chain recombines TRBV5-4 with TRBJ1-2, with a tentative D call TRBD1 (5 bases). The sample was PBMCs or T cells enriched from blood (not recorded which). CDR3 residues: CASSVPTGVYGGGYTF. For the CDR3, the DNA is TGTGCCAGCAGCGTACCAACAGGAGTTTATGGTGGTGGCTACACCTTC.